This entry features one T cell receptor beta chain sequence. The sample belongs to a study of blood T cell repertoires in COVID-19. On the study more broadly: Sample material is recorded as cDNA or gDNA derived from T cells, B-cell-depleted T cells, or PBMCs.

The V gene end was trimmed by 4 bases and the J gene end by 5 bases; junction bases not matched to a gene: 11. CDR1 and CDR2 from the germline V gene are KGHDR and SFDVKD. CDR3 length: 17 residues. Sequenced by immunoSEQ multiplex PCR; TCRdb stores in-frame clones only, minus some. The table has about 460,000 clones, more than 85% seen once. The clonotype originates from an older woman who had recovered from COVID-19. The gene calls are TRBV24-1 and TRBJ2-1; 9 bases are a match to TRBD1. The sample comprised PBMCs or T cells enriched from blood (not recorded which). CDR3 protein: CATSEPGQGITHNEQFF. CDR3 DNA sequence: TGTGCCACCAGTGAGCCCGGACAGGGGATCACCCACAATGAGCAGTTCTTC.